A single sample is the source of the 23 T cell receptor beta chains below, sequenced in a study of Tregs in tolerant kidney transplant recipients. Sequencing was performed with immunoSEQ multiplex PCR; in TCRdb, only in-frame clones are kept and a portion is missing. Of about 64,000 clones detected, around 87% appear once; the ten largest clones hold 3.5% to 4.5%. Related graft donors supplied nonmyeloablative bone marrow transplants, and mixed chimerism was transient. Sequencing was performed on CD4+ T cells from blood (PBMCs), taken 6 months after the transplant. The receptors shown here come from a human patient who received a combined kidney and bone marrow transplant. Some T cells may be supplied by the graft donor.

This chain uses TRBV14 with TRBJ1-3; D uncertain. Germline lookup yields CDR1 SGHDN and CDR2 FVKESK. The CDR3 is 13 residues long. V gave up 0 bases and J gave up 9 bases, with 9 bases separating them. The DNA of the CDR3 is TGTGCCAGCAGCCAAGATCTGGGAGGCACCATATATTTT. Its translation: CASSQDLGGTIYF.

This chain uses TRBV7-6 with TRBJ1-6; the D gene is possibly TRBD1 (6 bases). CDR1 SGHVS and CDR2 FNYEAQ come from the germline V gene. Deletions cut 5 bases from V and 10 bases from J, with 18 bases between. This CDR3 spans 15 amino acids. In nucleotides, the CDR3 is TGTGCCAGCAGCCCCAGAACAGGGTTCTCCTCACCCCTCCACTTT. It encodes CASSPRTGFSSPLHF.

This sequence joins TRBV7-2 and TRBJ2-3; D possibly corresponds to TRBD2 (6 bases). Germline lookup yields CDR1 SGHTA and CDR2 FQGNSA. V was trimmed by 5 bases and J by 0 bases, leaving 12 bases between them. The CDR3 is made up of 15 amino acids. CDR3 in amino acids: CASSIRGTSTDTQYF. DNA for the CDR3: TGTGCCAGCAGCATCCGGGGGACTAGCACAGATACGCAGTATTTT.

The chain joins TRBV5-4 to TRBJ2-5, with D unclear. The CDR3 is made up of 14 amino acids. CDR1 and CDR2 (germline): SGHNT, YYREEE (reference sequence). Trimming took off 1 base at V and 1 base at J, with 8 bases between the two ends. The CDR3 region is CASSLRVSQETQYF. CDR3 sequence (DNA): TGTGCCAGCAGCTTGCGGGTCAGCCAAGAGACCCAGTACTTC. Combining the CDR3 with reference TRBV5-4 and TRBJ2-5 gives the whole variable domain ETGVTQSPTHLIKTRGQQVTLRCSSQSGHNTVSWYQQALGQGPQFIFQYYREEENGRGNFPPRFSGLQFPNYSSELNVNALELDDSALYLCASSLRVSQETQYFGPGTRLLVL.

This sequence joins TRBV5-1 and TRBJ2-3, with 10 bases matching TRBD2. Losses at the gene ends were 1 base for V and 4 bases for J; bases not matched to a gene: 6. This CDR3 has 16 amino acids. CDR1 SGHRS and CDR2 YFSETQ come from the germline V gene. The CDR3 reads CASSLWPSGSSDTQYF. The CDR3 DNA sequence: TGCGCCAGCAGCTTGTGGCCTAGCGGGAGTTCAGATACGCAGTATTTT.

The gene calls are TRBV6-1 and TRBJ1-4, with D tentatively TRBD1 (5 bases). Germline V gene data show CDR1 as MNHNS and CDR2 as SASEGT. With 6 bases removed from V and 3 bases from J, the gap between germline ends came to 14 bases. This CDR3 is 15 amino acids long. The CDR3 sequence is CASRNGGSPNEKLFF. The CDR3 region has the DNA TGTGCCAGCAGGAACGGGGGGTCCCCTAATGAAAAACTGTTTTTT.

This rearrangement joins TRBV11-3 to TRBJ2-7; D is perhaps TRBD2 (5 bases). The length of the CDR3 is 14 residues. V was pared by 7 bases and J by 3 bases, with 16 bases between. Germline V gene sequence: CDR1 SGHNT, CDR2 YENEEA. CDR3 amino acids: CASTPGGQIYEQYF. The CDR3 DNA sequence: TGTGCCAGCACCCCGGGCGGGCAAATCTACGAGCAGTACTTC.

On this clone itself: This sample includes further DNA sequences coding for the same CDR3. The V gene is TRBV5-6, the J gene TRBJ1-6; D might be TRBD1 (6 bases). The CDR3 is made up of 14 amino acids. Germline assignment: CDR1 SGHDT and CDR2 YYEEEE. V lost 4 bases, J lost 7 bases, and 12 bases lay in between. The CDR3 DNA follows: TGTGCCAGCAGCCAGACCAGGGGCAATTCACCCCTCCACTTT. Translated: CASSQTRGNSPLHF. The variable domain in full, with the rest retrieved from reference TRBV5-6 and TRBJ1-6, is DAGVTQSPTHLIKTRGQQVTLRCSPKSGHDTVSWYQQALGQGPQFIFQYYEEEERQRGNFPDRFSGHQFPNYSSELNVNALLLGDSALYLCASSQTRGNSPLHFGNGTRLTVT.

The chain uses TRBV21-1 and TRBJ2-7; TRBD2, the table's D call, lacks a check against the DNA. TRBV21-1 is listed as a pseudogene. This CDR3 has 16 amino acids. CDR3 sequence reads: CASSKGGLAGAYEQYF. CDR3 in DNA: TGTGCCAGCAGCAAAGGGGGACTAGCGGGGGCCTACGAGCAGTACTTC.

This chain uses TRBV5-1 with TRBJ1-2; no definite D call. With 0 bases removed from V and 4 bases from J, the gap between germline ends came to 4 bases. The CDR3 length is 12 residues. The germline gives CDR1 SGHRS, CDR2 YFSETQ. CDR3 in amino acids: CASSLASYGYTF. The DNA of the CDR3 is TGCGCCAGCAGCTTGGCCTCCTATGGCTACACCTTC.

The V call is TRBV7-9, the J call TRBJ2-7, with a weak D call TRBD2 (6 bases). The CDR3 contains 14 residues. Germline-derived CDR1 and CDR2 are SEHNR and FQNEAQ (reference sequence). Trimming shortened V by 0 bases and J by 1 base, and 7 bases separated the two germline ends. Written as DNA, the CDR3 is TGTGCCAGCAGCTTAGCGGGGGGATCCTACGAGCAGTACTTC. It yields the protein CASSLAGGSYEQYF.

The chain combines TRBV7-6 with TRBJ2-7; TRBD1 matches 9 bases. Trimming at V came to 5 bases and at J to 2 bases, leaving 4 bases not matched to a gene. Looked up from germline, CDR1 is SGHVS and CDR2 is FNYEAQ. The CDR3 totals 14 residues. The CDR3 is CASSARTGAYEQYF. The CDR3, as DNA: TGTGCCAGCAGCGCACGGACAGGGGCCTACGAGCAGTACTTC.

This clone appeared once. The CDR3 here is CASGAGGKANSGELFF. CDR3 DNA sequence: TGTGCCAGCGGAGCGGGGGGGAAAGCGAATTCTGGGGAGCTGTTTTTT. The chain links TRBV11-2 to TRBJ2-2; 10 bases match TRBD2. Germline trimming cut 8 bases from V and 8 bases from J; bases unmatched to any gene: 14. The CDR3 spans 16 residues. Germline CDR1 reads SGHAT; CDR2 reads FQNNGV.

The chain links TRBV11-2 to TRBJ1-5; 7 positions agree with TRBD1. Looked up from germline, CDR1 is SGHAT and CDR2 is FQNNGV. The CDR3 spans 14 residues. J lost 4 bases, V lost 5 bases, and 5 bases had no gene match. The CDR3 spells CASSGQGVNQPQHF. CDR3 DNA sequence: TGTGCCAGCAGCGGGCAGGGGGTAAATCAGCCCCAGCATTTT. The variable domain in full, with the rest retrieved from reference TRBV11-2 and TRBJ1-5, is EAGVAQSPRYKIIEKRQSVAFWCNPISGHATLYWYQQILGQGPKLLIQFQNNGVVDDSQLPKDRFSAERLKGVDSTLKIQPAKLEDSAVYLCASSGQGVNQPQHFGDGTRLSIL.

V is TRBV6-4 and J is TRBJ2-7; 10 bases fit TRBD1. The CDR3 totals 14 residues. V lost 6 bases to trimming and J lost 6 bases; unmatched junction nucleotides: 8. Germline V CDR1 and CDR2: MRHNA, SNTAGT. CDR3 coding DNA: TGTGCCAGCAGGGGGACAGGGGCGCCCCGCGAGCAGTACTTC. This encodes CASRGTGAPREQYF.

The chain couples TRBV7-2 to TRBJ2-3; D uncertain. The CDR3 totals 13 residues. From germline, CDR1 is SGHTA and CDR2 FQGNSA. Trimming pared 6 bases from V and 2 bases from J, leaving 9 bases between. In nucleotides, the CDR3 is TGTGCCAGCAGTCGTTTTTTCACAGATACGCAGTATTTT. It codes for CASSRFFTDTQYF.

V is TRBV11-2 and J is TRBJ1-2; D is uncertain. V was pared by 3 bases and J by 5 bases, with 10 bases between. The CDR3 consists of 13 residues. Germline V gene lookup returns CDR1 SGHAT and CDR2 FQNNGV. CDR3 sequence (DNA): TGTGCCAGCAGCTTCCGGGGAGGATATGGCTACACCTTC. Translating it yields CASSFRGGYGYTF.

The J gene is TRBJ2-7, the V gene TRBV2; 14 nucleotides match TRBD2. This CDR3 contains 15 residues. V dropped 4 bases and J dropped 4; count of bases not matched to a gene: 3. Germline values: CDR1 SNHLY, CDR2 FYNNEI. The CDR3 here is CASSGLAGGLYEQYF. Here the CDR3 DNA reads TGTGCCAGCAGTGGACTAGCGGGGGGGCTATACGAGCAGTACTTC.

The J gene is TRBJ2-7, the V gene TRBV5-1; TRBD2 might be the D (6 bases). Germline values: CDR1 SGHRS, CDR2 YFSETQ. With 1 base removed from V and 2 bases from J, the gap between germline ends came to 25 bases. This CDR3 is 19 amino acids long. The CDR3 sequence: CASSLPPAGGTSFPYEQYF. The CDR3 nucleotides are TGCGCCAGCAGCTTGCCCCCCGCGGGCGGGACCTCATTTCCCTACGAGCAGTACTTC. The full variable domain, with the rest looked up from reference TRBV5-1 and TRBJ2-7, is KAGVTQTPRYLIKTRGQQVTLSCSPISGHRSVSWYQQTPGQGLQFLFEYFSETQRNKGNFPGRFSGRQFSNSRSEMNVSTLELGDSALYLCASSLPPAGGTSFPYEQYFGPGTRLTVT.

This rearrangement joins TRBV6-5 to TRBJ2-2, with D possibly TRBD2 on 6 matching bases. This CDR3 has 14 amino acids. The germline V gene has CDR1 MNHEY and CDR2 SVGAGI. Trimming took off 5 bases at V and 1 base at J, with 8 bases between the two ends. The CDR3 loop is CASSRGRNTGELFF. DNA for the CDR3: TGTGCCAGCAGTCGGGGGAGGAACACCGGGGAGCTGTTTTTT.

The J gene is TRBJ1-4, the V gene TRBV11-3, with 8 bases lining up with TRBD1. Germline CDR1 and CDR2: SGHNT and YENEEA. This CDR3 comprises 14 residues. The J segment lost 5 bases and the V segment lost 5 bases, leaving 4 bases of the junction unmatched. CDR3 region: CASSQGQANEKLFF. In nucleotides, the CDR3 is TGTGCCAGCAGCCAGGGACAGGCGAATGAAAAACTGTTTTTT.

The gene calls are TRBV7-2 and TRBJ2-3; 11 positions match TRBD2. CDR1 and CDR2 from the germline V gene are SGHTA and FQGNSA. CDR3 length equals 17 residues. The V segment lost 4 bases and the J segment 5 bases; nucleotides outside the gene matches: 11. DNA for the CDR3: TGTGCCAGCAGCTCTGACCTAGCGGGAGGCGGAATAGATACGCAGTATTTT. As protein: CASSSDLAGGGIDTQYF.

The genes are TRBV15 and TRBJ2-1; 9 bases are shared with TRBD2. The germline gives CDR1 LNHNV, CDR2 YYDKDF (reference sequence). The CDR3 is made up of 17 amino acids. The ends lost 1 base at V and 4 bases at J; junction bases unmatched: 8. The CDR3 DNA reads as TGTGCCACCAGCAGAGGGTATAGCGGGAGTAGTTACAATGAGCAGTTCTTC. Translated, it gives CATSRGYSGSSYNEQFF.